There are many counts of the clone carrying this T cell receptor (beta chain). The antigen remains undetermined. This record belongs to a study of T cells in Graves' hyperthyroidism and ophthalmopathy. General observations from the study: The majority of expanded thyroid clonotypes above 0.001 also appeared in blood.

From germline, CDR1 is GTSNPN and CDR2 SVGIG (reference sequence). This CDR3 is 15 amino acids long. Researchers barred patients who had uncontrolled infection, other autoimmune disease, pregnancy or lactation. Out of roughly 9.1 ml of fresh peripheral blood came the PBMCs. RNA transcripts provided the source from which TCR beta CDR3 regions were amplified. With the HTBI primer set, the TCR CDR3 went through a first round of RT-PCR. TCRdb reprocessed the multiplex PCR reads with MiXCR, giving one entry per CDR3 protein. The sample consists of roughly 740,000 distinct CDR3 sequences, about 16% of them appearing once.

The clonotype comes from a man in his late teens or twenties with Graves' hyperthyroidism. The sequenced material came from blood. The chain recombines TRBV30 with TRBJ2-3, with TRBD1 matching over 12 bases. Here the CDR3 DNA reads TGTGCGATGGGGACAGGGGGCTCTGTTGGAGATACGCAGTATTTT. Amino acid sequence: CAMGTGGSVGDTQYF.